Listed below are T cell receptor beta chains from one sample, sequenced in a study of shared clonotypes between healthy human individuals. Clones were sequenced by immunoSEQ multiplex PCR, and TCRdb holds only the in-frame ones, with some missing. Here the sample spans roughly 590,000 clones, around 95% being singletons. The sample taken for sequencing was naive CD8+ T cells sorted from blood. These TCRs come from a woman in her twenties or thirties in good health. CDR3s include the opening cysteine and the closing phenylalanine or tryptophan. D genes are given only for firm matches. Part of the rows lack a size; the others show once, few, many or a class for expanded clones.

size: .; J: TRBJ2-1; V: TRBV5-1; D: .; DNA: TGCGCCAGCAGCTTGAGCGGGTCCTACAATGAGCAGTTCTTC; CDR3: CASSLSGSYNEQFF
size: once; J: TRBJ2-7; V: TRBV11-3; D: TRBD1; DNA: TGTGCCAGCAGCCCTGGACAGGGAGGCGAGCAGTACTTC; CDR3: CASSPGQGGEQYF
size: .; J: TRBJ2-7; V: TRBV30; D: .; DNA: TGTGCCTGGGCCGGGGCAGGGATCACCTACGAGCAGTACTTC; CDR3: CAWAGAGITYEQYF
size: .; J: TRBJ2-2; V: TRBV29-1; D: .; DNA: TGCAGCGTTGTTGCCGGGGAGCTGTTTTTT; CDR3: CSVVAGELFF
size: .; J: TRBJ2-7; V: TRBV19; D: .; DNA: TGTGCCAGTAGTGTTAACCTCAACGAGGGCTACGAGCAGTACTTC; CDR3: CASSVNLNEGYEQYF
size: .; J: TRBJ1-1; V: TRBV7-6; D: .; DNA: TGTGCCAGCAGCTTAGGGGGTAGCGGGGGAGTGACTGAAGCTTTCTTT; CDR3: CASSLGGSGGVTEAFF
size: .; J: TRBJ2-7; V: TRBV9; D: TRBD2; DNA: TGTGCCAGCAGCGCCGGGACTAGCTCCGTCGAGCAGTACTTC; CDR3: CASSAGTSSVEQYF
size: .; J: TRBJ1-1; V: TRBV6-7; D: .; DNA: TGTGCCAGCAGTTACCGTCCGCCTGAAGCTTTCTTT; CDR3: CASSYRPPEAFF
size: .; J: TRBJ2-6; V: TRBV13; D: .; DNA: TGTGCCAGCAGCTTAGCCGAGGGCCAAGGCGCCAACGTCCTGACTTTC; CDR3: CASSLAEGQGANVLTF
size: .; J: TRBJ2-2; V: TRBV14; D: .; DNA: TGTGCCAGCAGCCAAGGACCGAGGAACACCGGGGAGCTGTTTTTT; CDR3: CASSQGPRNTGELFF
size: .; J: TRBJ2-7; V: TRBV2; D: TRBD2; DNA: TGTGCCAGCAGTAAAAATCGACTAGCGTCGACCTACGAGCAGTACTTC; CDR3: CASSKNRLASTYEQYF
size: .; J: TRBJ2-1; V: TRBV28; D: .; DNA: TGTGCCAGCAGTTGGGTGAAGATCGATGCTAGCTCCTACAATGAGCAGTTCTTC; CDR3: CASSWVKIDASSYNEQFF
size: .; J: TRBJ1-1; V: TRBV27; D: TRBD1; DNA: TGTGCCAGCAGTCACGGACAGGGGATGAACACTGAAGCTTTCTTT; CDR3: CASSHGQGMNTEAFF
size: .; J: TRBJ2-1; V: TRBV27; D: .; DNA: TGTGCCAGCAGTTCGGACTACCCATTGGAGCAGTTCTTC; CDR3: CASSSDYPLEQFF
size: .; J: TRBJ2-7; V: TRBV27; D: .; DNA: TGTGCCAGCAGTTTATCAGGGAAAAGGCCCAGCTACGAGCAGTACTTC; CDR3: CASSLSGKRPSYEQYF
size: .; J: TRBJ2-3; V: TRBV2; D: TRBD2; DNA: TGTGCCAGCAGTGAAGCAACCCTTAGCGGGTCTAGCACAGATACGCAGTATTTT; CDR3: CASSEATLSGSSTDTQYF
size: .; J: TRBJ2-2; V: TRBV7-8; D: .; DNA: TGTGCCAGCAGCTTAGGGGCTCTAGCGATTGGAACCGGGGAGCTGTTTTTT; CDR3: CASSLGALAIGTGELFF
size: .; J: TRBJ2-3; V: TRBV27; D: .; DNA: TGTGCCAGCAGTCTTAAGCGGGTAAGGGCCACAGATACGCAGTATTTT; CDR3: CASSLKRVRATDTQYF
size: .; J: TRBJ2-2; V: TRBV10-1; D: TRBD1; DNA: TGCGCCAGCAGTGATATCCGACAGGGGCGGCACACCGGGGAGCTGTTTTTT; CDR3: CASSDIRQGRHTGELFF
size: .; J: TRBJ2-5; V: TRBV2; D: TRBD2; DNA: TGTGCCAGCAGTCCGACCGGGACTAGCGGGAGAAGGGAGACCCAGTACTTC; CDR3: CASSPTGTSGRRETQYF
size: .; J: TRBJ2-7; V: TRBV5-5; D: .; DNA: TGTGCCAGCAGCCTGGAGGCTCTTACTGGCGAGCAGTACTTC; CDR3: CASSLEALTGEQYF
size: .; J: TRBJ2-3; V: TRBV6-6; D: TRBD2; DNA: TGTGCCAGCAGCAAGCTAGCGGCTAGCACAGATACGCAGTATTTT; CDR3: CASSKLAASTDTQYF
size: .; J: TRBJ1-2; V: TRBV7-9; D: TRBD1; DNA: TGTGCCAGCAGCTCCGGACAGGGCAGCTATGGCTACACCTTC; CDR3: CASSSGQGSYGYTF
size: .; J: TRBJ1-2; V: TRBV27; D: TRBD1; DNA: TGTGCCAGCAGTGTGACCAGACAGGGTGCCTACACCTTC; CDR3: CASSVTRQGAYTF
size: once; J: TRBJ2-2; V: TRBV27; D: TRBD2; DNA: TGTGCCAGCAGTTTAAGTTTCGGGGGGAAAACCGGGGAGCTGTTTTTT; CDR3: CASSLSFGGKTGELFF
size: .; J: TRBJ2-6; V: TRBV5-4; D: .; DNA: TGTGCCAGCAGCCACCCAACAGATCCGTCTGGGGCCAACGTCCTGACTTTC; CDR3: CASSHPTDPSGANVLTF
size: .; J: TRBJ2-7; V: TRBV4-1; D: .; DNA: TGCGCCAGCAGCCTGGAGGCAACCTACGAGCAGTACTTC; CDR3: CASSLEATYEQYF
size: .; J: TRBJ2-1; V: TRBV5-4; D: .; DNA: TGTGCCAGCAGCCCCCAGGAGCAGCCCTACAATGAGCAGTTCTTC; CDR3: CASSPQEQPYNEQFF
size: .; J: TRBJ1-3; V: TRBV28; D: .; DNA: TGTGCCAGCAGTTTGAGCTGGGGCAGGGGAAACACCATATATTTT; CDR3: CASSLSWGRGNTIYF
size: once; J: TRBJ1-4; V: TRBV6-1; D: .; DNA: TGTGCCAGCAGGAAACGATCCGAAAAACTGTTTTTT; CDR3: CASRKRSEKLFF
size: .; J: TRBJ1-2; V: TRBV2; D: TRBD1; DNA: TGTGCCAGCAGTGAAACCCCAGGGGGCGCTTTTGGCTACACCTTC; CDR3: CASSETPGGAFGYTF
size: .; J: TRBJ1-2; V: TRBV9; D: TRBD1; DNA: TGTGCCAGCAGCGAGGCAGGGGGATACACCTTC; CDR3: CASSEAGGYTF
size: .; J: TRBJ2-7; V: TRBV9; D: TRBD2; DNA: TGTGCCAGCAGCGCCTCAGCGGGAGACTACGAGCAGTACTTC; CDR3: CASSASAGDYEQYF
size: .; J: TRBJ2-1; V: TRBV7-9; D: .; DNA: TGTGCCAGCAGCCCGCCTTTATACAATGAGCAGTTCTTC; CDR3: CASSPPLYNEQFF
size: .; J: TRBJ2-3; V: TRBV19; D: TRBD2; DNA: TGTGCCAGTAGTATAGACGGCGGGAGTGCAGATACGCAGTATTTT; CDR3: CASSIDGGSADTQYF
size: once; J: TRBJ1-1; V: TRBV19; D: .; DNA: TGTGCCAGTACAGTTTCCCCCCCGGAACCAAACACTGAAGCTTTCTTT; CDR3: CASTVSPPEPNTEAFF
size: once; J: TRBJ1-1; V: TRBV19; D: .; DNA: TGTGCCAGTAGTATTGGAGGGGCTGAAGCTTTCTTT; CDR3: CASSIGGAEAFF
size: .; J: TRBJ2-7; V: TRBV7-6; D: TRBD2; DNA: TGTGCCAGCAGCCTGAAGCGGGAGGGCCTCTACGAGCAGTACTTC; CDR3: CASSLKREGLYEQYF
size: .; J: TRBJ1-1; V: TRBV7-8; D: .; DNA: TGTGCCAGCAGCTCATCCGAGCGAGGGACACCAGAAGCTTTCTTT; CDR3: CASSSSERGTPEAFF
size: once; J: TRBJ2-1; V: TRBV11-2; D: TRBD2; DNA: TGTGCCAGCAGCTGGGCTAGCGGGAGGTATGAGCAGTTCTTC; CDR3: CASSWASGRYEQFF
size: .; J: TRBJ1-1; V: TRBV28; D: .; DNA: TGTGCCAGCAGTTTTGGGGCCACGGGGGTTGTGAACACTGAAGCTTTCTTT; CDR3: CASSFGATGVVNTEAFF
size: .; J: TRBJ2-1; V: TRBV9; D: .; DNA: TGTGCCAGCAGCGGCCTCCCAGCAAATGAGCAGTTCTTC; CDR3: CASSGLPANEQFF
size: .; J: TRBJ2-1; V: TRBV7-6; D: TRBD2; DNA: TGTGCCAGCAGCTTAGAGGCGGGAGGGGATCAAATGAGCAGGTTCTTC; CDR3: CASSLEAGGDQMSRFF
size: .; J: TRBJ1-4; V: TRBV5-1; D: .; DNA: TGCGCCAGCAGCTTAGGAGCAACTAATGAAAAACTGTTTTTT; CDR3: CASSLGATNEKLFF
size: once; J: TRBJ2-1; V: TRBV7-8; D: .; DNA: TGTGCCAGCAGCCATACCGGTTTGGCGGGCCTGTACAATGAGCAGTTCTTC; CDR3: CASSHTGLAGLYNEQFF
size: .; J: TRBJ2-1; V: TRBV27; D: TRBD2; DNA: TGTGCCAGCAGTTCGGGGACTAGCGGTACCTACAATGAGCAGTTCTTC; CDR3: CASSSGTSGTYNEQFF
size: .; J: TRBJ1-1; V: TRBV7-9; D: .; DNA: TGTGCCAGCAGCTTACTTCCGGGGGCTTTGACTGAAGCTTTCTTT; CDR3: CASSLLPGALTEAFF
size: once; J: TRBJ1-1; V: TRBV6-1; D: .; DNA: TGTGCCAGCAGTGATCTAATAATGAACACTGAAGCTTTCTTT; CDR3: CASSDLIMNTEAFF
size: .; J: TRBJ2-7; V: TRBV27; D: .; DNA: TGTGCCAGCAGTTTAAGGGGGGGACCATCCTACGAGCAGTACTTC; CDR3: CASSLRGGPSYEQYF
size: once; J: TRBJ1-1; V: TRBV19; D: .; DNA: TGTGCCAGTAGTCAATCCCCCAGGTCAGTTACTGAAGCTTTCTTT; CDR3: CASSQSPRSVTEAFF
size: .; J: TRBJ2-1; V: TRBV5-6; D: .; DNA: TGTGCCAGCACCCAAGGGCCACCTTGGACAGAGAACTACAATGAGCAGTTCTTC; CDR3: CASTQGPPWTENYNEQFF
size: .; J: TRBJ2-5; V: TRBV5-4; D: .; DNA: TGTGCCAGCAGCCCAGAGACAGAAGAGACCCAGTACTTC; CDR3: CASSPETEETQYF
size: .; J: TRBJ1-1; V: TRBV7-9; D: .; DNA: TGTGCCAGCAGCTCTGGAGGAATTGGGACTGAAGCTTTCTTT; CDR3: CASSSGGIGTEAFF
size: few; J: TRBJ2-7; V: TRBV27; D: TRBD2; DNA: TGTGCCAGCAGTTTAGGAGGGAGGGCCTACGAGCAGTACTTC; CDR3: CASSLGGRAYEQYF
size: .; J: TRBJ1-2; V: TRBV27; D: .; DNA: TGTGCCAGCAGTTTGTCCAAGATGTTCTATGGCTACACCTTC; CDR3: CASSLSKMFYGYTF